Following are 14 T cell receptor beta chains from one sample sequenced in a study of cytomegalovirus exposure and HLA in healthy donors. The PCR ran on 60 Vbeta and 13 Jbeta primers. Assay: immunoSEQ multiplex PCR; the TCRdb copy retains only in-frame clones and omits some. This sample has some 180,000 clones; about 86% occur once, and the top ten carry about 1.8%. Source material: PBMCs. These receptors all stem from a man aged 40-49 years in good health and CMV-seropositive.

CDR3 in amino acids: CASSYRQGSGEKLFF. The CDR3 coding sequence is TGTGCCAGCAGCTACCGACAGGGAAGTGGGGAAAAACTGTTTTTT. V gene TRBV5-4 combines with J gene TRBJ1-4, with 7 positions matching TRBD1. The trim removed 3 bases at V and 8 bases at J, leaving 10 bases unmatched. CDR1 is SGHNT and CDR2 is YYREEE in the germline V gene (reference sequence). The CDR3 contains 15 residues.

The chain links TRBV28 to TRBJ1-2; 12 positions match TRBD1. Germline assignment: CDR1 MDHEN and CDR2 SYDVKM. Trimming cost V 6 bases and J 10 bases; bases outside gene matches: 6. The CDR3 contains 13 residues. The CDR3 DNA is TGTGCCAGCAGGGAAGGGACAGGGGGCGACTACACCTTC. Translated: CASREGTGGDYTF.

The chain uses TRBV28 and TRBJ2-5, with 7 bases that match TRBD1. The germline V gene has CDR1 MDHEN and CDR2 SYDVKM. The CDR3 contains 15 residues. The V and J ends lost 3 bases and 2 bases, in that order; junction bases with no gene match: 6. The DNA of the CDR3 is TGTGCCAGCAGTTTTAGAATCAGGGGGCAAGAGACCCAGTACTTC. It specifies CASSFRIRGQETQYF.

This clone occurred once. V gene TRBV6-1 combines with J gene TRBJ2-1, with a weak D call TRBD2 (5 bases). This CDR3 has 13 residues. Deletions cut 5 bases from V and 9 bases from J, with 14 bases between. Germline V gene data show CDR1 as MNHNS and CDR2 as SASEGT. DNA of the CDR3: TGTGCCAGCAGTCTTGAAGCGGAAGCTGAGCAGTTCTTC. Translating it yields CASSLEAEAEQFF.

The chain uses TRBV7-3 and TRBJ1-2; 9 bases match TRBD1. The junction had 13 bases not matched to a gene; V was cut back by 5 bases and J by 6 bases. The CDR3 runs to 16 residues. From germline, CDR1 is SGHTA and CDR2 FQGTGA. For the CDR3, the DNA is TGTGCCAGCAGCCGTACCCCCGGGACAGGGTTCGATGGCTACACCTTC. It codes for CASSRTPGTGFDGYTF.

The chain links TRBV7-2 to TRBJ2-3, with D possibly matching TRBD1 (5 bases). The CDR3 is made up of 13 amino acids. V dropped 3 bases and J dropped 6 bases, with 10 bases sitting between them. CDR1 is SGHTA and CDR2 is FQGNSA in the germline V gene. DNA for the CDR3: TGTGCCAGCAGCTTTAACAGGCGGGATACGCAGTATTTT. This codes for CASSFNRRDTQYF.

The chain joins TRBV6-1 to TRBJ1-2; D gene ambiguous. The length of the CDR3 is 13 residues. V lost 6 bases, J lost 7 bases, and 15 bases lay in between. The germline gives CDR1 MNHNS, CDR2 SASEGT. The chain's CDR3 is CASRTPGSGGYTF. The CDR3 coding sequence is TGTGCCAGCAGGACTCCGGGGAGTGGTGGCTACACCTTC.

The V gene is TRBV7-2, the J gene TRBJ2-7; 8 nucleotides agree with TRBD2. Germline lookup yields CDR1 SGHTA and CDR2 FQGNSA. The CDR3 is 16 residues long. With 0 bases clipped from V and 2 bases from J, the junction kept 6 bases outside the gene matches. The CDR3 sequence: CASSLAGGRLTYEQYF. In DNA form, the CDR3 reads TGTGCCAGCAGCTTAGCGGGCGGGAGGCTGACCTACGAGCAGTACTTC.

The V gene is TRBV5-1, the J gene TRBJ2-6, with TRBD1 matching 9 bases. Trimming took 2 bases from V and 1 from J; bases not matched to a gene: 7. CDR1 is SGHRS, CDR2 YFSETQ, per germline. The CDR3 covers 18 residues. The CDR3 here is CASSFGDRALSGANVLTF. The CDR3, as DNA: TGCGCCAGCAGCTTCGGGGACAGGGCGCTATCTGGGGCCAACGTCCTGACTTTC.

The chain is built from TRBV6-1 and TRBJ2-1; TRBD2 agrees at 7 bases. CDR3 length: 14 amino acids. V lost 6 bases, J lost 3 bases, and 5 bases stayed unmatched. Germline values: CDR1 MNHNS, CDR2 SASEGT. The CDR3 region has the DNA TGTGCCAGCAGCGACGGGGGGTACTACAATGAGCAGTTCTTC. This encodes CASSDGGYYNEQFF.

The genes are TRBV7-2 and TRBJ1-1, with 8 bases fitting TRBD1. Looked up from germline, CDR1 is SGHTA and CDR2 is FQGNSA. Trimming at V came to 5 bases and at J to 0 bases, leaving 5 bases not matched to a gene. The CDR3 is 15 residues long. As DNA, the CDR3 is TGTGCCAGCAGCACTACAGGGGGAATGAACACTGAAGCTTTCTTT. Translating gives CASSTTGGMNTEAFF.

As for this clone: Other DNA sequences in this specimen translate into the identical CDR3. CDR3 in amino acids: CASRPDRILNTEAFF. The DNA for the CDR3 is TGTGCCAGCAGGCCCGACAGGATCTTGAACACTGAAGCTTTCTTT. The rearrangement uses TRBV6-1 and TRBJ1-1; weak D call: TRBD1 (6 bases). Trimming removed 6 bases at V and 0 bases at J, with 14 bases between. This CDR3 comprises 15 residues. Germline V gene lookup returns CDR1 MNHNS and CDR2 SASEGT.

The CDR3 reads CASSLVVGTSGLYNEQFF. CDR3 sequence (DNA): TGTGCCAGCAGCTTAGTAGTCGGGACTAGCGGGTTATACAATGAGCAGTTCTTC. The chain recombines TRBV7-9 with TRBJ2-1; 12 bases fit TRBD2. The V gene's germline CDR1 is SEHNR and CDR2 FQNEAQ (reference sequence). Losses at the gene ends were 1 base for V and 4 bases for J; bases not matched to a gene: 8. The CDR3 spans 18 residues.

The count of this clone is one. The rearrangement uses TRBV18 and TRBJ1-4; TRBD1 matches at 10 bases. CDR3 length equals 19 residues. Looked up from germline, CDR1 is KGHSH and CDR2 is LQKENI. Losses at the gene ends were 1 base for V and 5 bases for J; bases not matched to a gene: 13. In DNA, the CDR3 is TGTGCCAGCTCACCACAGCGACAGGGGGCGATTGGCCCCAATGAAAAACTGTTTTTT. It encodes CASSPQRQGAIGPNEKLFF.